This T cell receptor beta chain was retrieved from a study of beta chain features in type 1 diabetes. Looking at the study overall: Examination spanned about 99 million sorted cells from all samples.

A few counts support this clone. Expressed TCRB transcripts were sequenced after all isolated RNA was converted to cDNA. Repertoires were generated with immunoSEQ multiplex PCR, while TCRdb's copy carries only in-frame clones and drops some. The repertoire holds 350,000 to 450,000 clones, with approximately 15% as singletons. The CDR3 runs 15 residues. CDR1 is SGHDN and CDR2 is FVKESK in the germline V gene. V was clipped by 2 bases and J by 5 bases; unmatched bases: 7. The sequenced sample was naive CD4+ T cells from blood. The sequence came from a man aged 25-40 years in good health. This chain connects TRBV14 to TRBJ1-1, with 8 bases lining up with TRBD1. The chain's CDR3 is CASSQRTGMVTEAFF. CDR3 nucleotide sequence: TGTGCCAGCAGCCAACGGACAGGGATGGTGACTGAAGCTTTCTTT.